This T cell receptor (beta chain) was documented in a study of a mutant IDH1 vaccine in newly diagnosed glioma. Across the whole study: Vaccination of patients was performed eight times, in weeks 1, 3, 5, 7, 11, 15, 19 and 23. Former treatment meant radiotherapy, temozolomide, or both; the majority had gotten both. Patients under treatment included around 60% males and about 40% females and had a mean age of approximately 43 years. Vaccines were begun 4-6 weeks after radiotherapy alone, or with temozolomide cycles.

The data were produced by immunoSEQ multiplex PCR, yet TCRdb's version contains in-frame clones alone and is incomplete. This sample has around 76,000 clones, with around 85% found just once. Time point meaning: week 23, last vaccination. A 20-mer mutant IDH1 peptide at 300 ug was injected subcutaneously with topical imiquimod. Details on this clone: Its antigen is not known.

The CDR3 is 17 residues long. With V trimmed by 6 bases and J by 3 bases, 10 bases remained unmatched. Germline V gives CDR1 MGHDK, CDR2 SYGVNS. Sequences were derived from PBMCs, sampled from a glioma patient whose treatment included an IDH1 peptide vaccine. The sequence was collected from a woman in her fifties or sixties with glioma. The rearrangement joins TRBV25-1 to TRBJ2-1; TRBD2 aligns across 11 bases. The CDR3 bases are TGTGCCAGCAGCCCTCTGGGGACTAGCGGAAACTACAATGAGCAGTTCTTC. It encodes CASSPLGTSGNYNEQFF.